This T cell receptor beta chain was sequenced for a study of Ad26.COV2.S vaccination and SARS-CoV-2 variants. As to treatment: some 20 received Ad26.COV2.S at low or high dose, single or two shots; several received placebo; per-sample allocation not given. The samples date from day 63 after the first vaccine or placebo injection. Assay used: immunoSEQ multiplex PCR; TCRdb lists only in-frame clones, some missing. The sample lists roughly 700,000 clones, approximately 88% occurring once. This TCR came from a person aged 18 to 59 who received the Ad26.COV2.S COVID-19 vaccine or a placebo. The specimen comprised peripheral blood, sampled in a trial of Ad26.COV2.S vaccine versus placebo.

The CDR3 is CATRGDSGYEQYF. Written as DNA, the CDR3 is TGTGCCACCCGAGGGGACAGCGGATACGAGCAGTACTTC. The V gene is TRBV25-1, the J gene TRBJ2-7; 7 bases map to TRBD1. J gave up 4 bases and V 10 bases, and 10 bases lay outside the gene matches. The CDR3 runs to 13 residues. In germline, CDR1 is MGHDK, CDR2 SYGVNS.